This T cell receptor beta chain comes out of a study of blood T cell repertoires in COVID-19. Study-wide background: Samples of COVID-19 (acute and convalescent) were obtained from the United States, Italy and Spain. T cells, B-cell-depleted T cells, or PBMCs supplied cDNA or gDNA.

Deletions cut 5 bases from V and 3 bases from J, with 16 bases between. This CDR3 comprises 15 residues. Germline V CDR1 and CDR2: MNHEY, SVGAGI. In the authors' methods: Using reference gene primer amplification, nucleated cell counts were estimated. Produced via immunoSEQ multiplex PCR; TCRdb's table is partial and in-frame only. The V and J calls and clone size were taken over from that table, and D and trimming were inferred from the DNA. The sample lists 150,000 to 200,000 clones, about 85% seen once, with roughly 3% in the top ten. Sample: peripheral blood. The genes are TRBV6-5 and TRBJ1-1; D perhaps matches TRBD1 (5 bases). The clonotype comes from a human donor with acute or convalescent COVID-19. The donor label of this sample is uncertain. In DNA, the CDR3 is TGTGCCAGCAGTACAGCGGGGGTAAGGGACACTGAAGCTTTCTTT. Translation: CASSTAGVRDTEAFF.